This record looks at one T cell receptor beta chain sequence and its context. The data were taken from a study of shared T cell receptors in the human thymus. Germline V lookup: CDR1 LGHNA, CDR2 YNFKEQ. V was shortened by 1 base and J by 2 bases, with 9 bases between the two germline ends. The CDR3 runs to 14 residues. Libraries were prepared by immunoSEQ multiplex PCR; TCRdb keeps only in-frame clonotypes and omits some of them. Of hundreds of thousands of clones in the sample, roughly 90% were seen once. These same records also appear under a second study, on human thymus T cells.

This receptor was identified in a boy younger than two with a congenital heart defect. V is TRBV4-2 and J is TRBJ2-7; no clear D. The specimen was thymocytes. The CDR3, as DNA: TGTGCCAGCAGCCAAGGGTGCGAGGCCTACGAGCAGTACTTC. Protein product: CASSQGCEAYEQYF.